The 27 T cell receptor beta chains presented below share a single source sample, sequenced in a study of beta chain features in type 1 diabetes. Expressed TCRB transcripts were sequenced after all isolated RNA was converted to cDNA. Data came from immunoSEQ multiplex PCR; TCRdb stores just in-frame clones and leaves some out. The data contain approximately 200,000 clones, around 9.6% of them singletons. Sequencing was carried out using naive CD4+ T cells from blood. Source of these receptors: a woman younger than 35 in good health.

This clone occurred a few times. The chain recombines TRBV6-5 with TRBJ2-7; 7 nucleotides agree with TRBD2. CDR3 size: 14 residues. From germline, CDR1 is MNHEY and CDR2 SVGAGI. V was pared by 2 bases and J by 6 bases, with 7 bases of the junction left unmatched. The CDR3 coding sequence is TGTGCCAGCAGTTACCTCGGGGGGAATGCCGAGCAGTACTTC. Translating gives CASSYLGGNAEQYF.

The chain recombines TRBV29-1 with TRBJ2-3, with 7 nucleotides matching TRBD2. This CDR3 is built from 17 residues. The J segment lost 0 bases and the V segment lost 4 bases, leaving 13 bases of the junction unmatched. The germline CDR1 and CDR2 sequences are SQVTM and ANQGSEA. This chain's CDR3 is CSVVVRERGWSTDTQYF. The CDR3 DNA sequence: TGCAGCGTTGTTGTGCGGGAGAGAGGATGGAGCACAGATACGCAGTATTTT.

This chain uses TRBV27 with TRBJ1-2; TRBD1 matches 7 bases. The CDR3 totals 14 residues. Trimming at V came to 4 bases and at J to 8 bases, leaving 10 bases not matched to a gene. The germline CDR1 and CDR2 sequences are MNHEY and SMNVEV (reference sequence). The CDR3 reads CASSSGRGDGGYTF. The CDR3 region has the DNA TGTGCCAGCAGTTCCGGCAGGGGGGATGGCGGCTACACCTTC.

This clone appeared a few times. V is TRBV5-6 and J is TRBJ1-2; 7 bases agree with TRBD1. Trimming removed 1 base from V and 7 bases from J; junction bases left unmatched: 7. Germline V CDR1 and CDR2: SGHDT, YYEEEE. The CDR3 is 14 residues long. In nucleotides, the CDR3 is TGTGCCAGCAGCTTGTTACAGGGGCTCGGTGGCTACACCTTC. It yields the protein CASSLLQGLGGYTF.

There are a few counts of this clone. The J gene is TRBJ2-3, the V gene TRBV2, with TRBD2 identical over 7 bases. V lost 7 bases to trimming and J lost 0 bases; unmatched junction nucleotides: 1. There are 13 residues in the CDR3. Germline assignment: CDR1 SNHLY and CDR2 FYNNEI. CDR3 residues: CASTGGSTDTQYF. The CDR3 region has the DNA TGTGCCAGCACGGGGGGTAGCACAGATACGCAGTATTTT.

Note on this clone: Other nucleotide sequences in the sample specify the same CDR3. J is TRBJ1-1 and V is TRBV7-2; D gene ambiguous. CDR1 SGHTA and CDR2 FQGNSA come from the germline V gene. The CDR3 consists of 13 residues. The V and J ends lost 3 bases and 1 base respectively, with 6 bases between them. CDR3 protein: CASSLGRNTEAFF. Here the CDR3 DNA reads TGTGCCAGCAGCTTGGGGAGGAACACTGAAGCTTTCTTT.

This clone was detected a few times. The V gene is TRBV15, the J gene TRBJ2-5; D unresolved. Trimming removed 5 bases at V and 1 base at J, with 11 bases between. This CDR3 has 14 amino acids. Germline loops: CDR1 LNHNV, CDR2 YYDKDF (reference sequence). The CDR3 coding sequence is TGTGCCACCAGCCTTAAAATCCTCCAAGAGACCCAGTACTTC. Its translation: CATSLKILQETQYF.

The V call is TRBV5-8, the J call TRBJ2-1; TRBD1 aligns across 11 bases. The CDR3 consists of 16 residues. Per germline, CDR1 SGHTS and CDR2 YDEGEE. The junction had 4 bases not matched to a gene; V was cut back by 3 bases and J by 2 bases. The CDR3 DNA follows: TGTGCCAGCAGCTGGGGGACAGGGGGGACCTACAATGAGCAGTTCTTC. Its translation: CASSWGTGGTYNEQFF.

This clone was observed a few times. Here the CDR3 reads CASSYLRGLDYNEQFF. The DNA for the CDR3 is TGTGCCAGCAGTTACTTACGGGGACTAGATTACAATGAGCAGTTCTTC. The genes are TRBV6-5 and TRBJ2-1; TRBD2 matches 8 bases. Germline CDR1 is MNHEY and CDR2 is SVGAGI. The CDR3 consists of 16 residues. Trimming took 1 base from V and 4 from J; bases not matched to a gene: 6.

This chain uses TRBV9 with TRBJ2-7; TRBD2 matches 7 bases. V shed 0 bases and J 7 bases; nucleotides not matched to a gene: 13. Germline V gives CDR1 SGDLS, CDR2 YYNGEE. This CDR3 is 16 amino acids long. The CDR3: CASSVGRGEPVGEQYF. The CDR3 coding sequence is TGTGCCAGCAGCGTAGGCCGGGGGGAGCCGGTTGGGGAGCAGTACTTC.

This clone appeared a few times. The chain links TRBV11-2 to TRBJ2-1; 7 bases fit TRBD2. V lost 4 bases to trimming and J lost 9 bases; unmatched junction nucleotides: 6. The CDR3 totals 13 residues. Looked up from germline, CDR1 is SGHAT and CDR2 is FQNNGV. The CDR3 loop is CASSSGGGSEQFF. Written as DNA, the CDR3 is TGTGCCAGCAGCTCGGGGGGAGGGAGTGAGCAGTTCTTC.

This clone occurred a few times. The V and J genes are TRBV6-1 and TRBJ2-1; TRBD1 might be the D (6 bases). The V and J ends lost 9 bases and 6 bases respectively, with 12 bases between them. The CDR3 length is 12 residues. CDR1 and CDR2 (germline): MNHNS, SASEGT. CDR3 bases: TGTGCCAGAGGACAGCCCGCCAATGAGCAGTTCTTC. Amino acid sequence: CARGQPANEQFF.

J is TRBJ1-2 and V is TRBV30, with unresolved D. Germline CDR1 GTSNPN, CDR2 SVGIG (reference sequence). V was pared by 0 bases and J by 4 bases, with 9 bases between. The CDR3 runs 13 residues. The CDR3 DNA is TGTGCCTGGAGTGTACGATCGGGCTATGGCTACACCTTC. This codes for CAWSVRSGYGYTF.

The rearrangement joins TRBV29-1 to TRBJ1-2; no firm D call. Trimming took off 4 bases at V and 8 bases at J, with 14 bases between the two ends. Germline assignment: CDR1 SQVTM and CDR2 ANQGSEA. The length of the CDR3 is 12 residues. CDR3: CSVAIPGGGYTF. CDR3 nucleotide sequence: TGCAGCGTTGCTATCCCCGGAGGGGGCTACACCTTC.

The chain is built from TRBV5-1 and TRBJ2-5; 8 nucleotides match TRBD2. V lost 3 bases and J lost 5; bases outside the gene matches: 6. The CDR3 extends over 14 amino acids. The germline V gene encodes CDR1 SGHRS and CDR2 YFSETQ. Here the CDR3 reads CASSSGGVGETQYF. The CDR3 DNA reads as TGCGCCAGCAGCTCGGGGGGGGTCGGGGAGACCCAGTACTTC.

A note on this clone: Other DNA sequences in this specimen translate into the identical CDR3. CDR3 residues: CASSSSYGYTF. The CDR3 nucleotides are TGTGCCAGCAGTTCTTCTTATGGCTACACCTTC. The chain employs TRBV6-5 and TRBJ1-2; D is unclear. This CDR3 contains 11 residues. V was clipped by 4 bases and J by 5 bases, with 5 bases between them. Germline V CDR1 and CDR2: MNHEY, SVGAGI.

This clone was detected only a few times. The rearrangement links TRBV2 to TRBJ1-1, with D hard to call. Germline V CDR1 and CDR2: SNHLY, FYNNEI. Trimming cost V 6 bases and J 0 bases, with 17 bases left between them. The CDR3 spans 16 residues. CDR3 region: CASRSRRLGVNTEAFF. The CDR3 nucleotides read TGTGCCAGCAGAAGTCGGCGGCTCGGGGTGAACACTGAAGCTTTCTTT. Complete variable domain (other parts from reference TRBV2 and TRBJ1-1): EPEVTQTPSHQVTQMGQEVILRCVPISNHLYFYWYRQILGQKVEFLVSFYNNEISEKSEIFDDQFSVERPDGSNFTLKIRSTKLEDSAMYFCASRSRRLGVNTEAFFGQGTRLTVV.

The chain combines TRBV9 with TRBJ2-3, with D uncertain. The CDR3 is 15 amino acids. In germline, CDR1 is SGDLS, CDR2 YYNGEE. V was shortened by 0 bases and J by 2 bases, with 10 bases between the two germline ends. The CDR3 DNA reads as TGTGCCAGCAGCGTAGGTCCTATATCCACAGATACGCAGTATTTT. Its translation: CASSVGPISTDTQYF.

The V call is TRBV5-6, the J call TRBJ1-1; possible D gene TRBD1, 5 bases. The germline gives CDR1 SGHDT, CDR2 YYEEEE. V was pared by 6 bases and J by 1 base, with 19 bases between. The CDR3 runs to 16 residues. The CDR3 protein is CASNGGDALSNTEAFF. The CDR3, as DNA: TGTGCCAGCAACGGGGGGGACGCTTTATCGAACACTGAAGCTTTCTTT.

Points on this clone: The same CDR3 also results from other DNA sequences found in this sample. This chain connects TRBV6-1 to TRBJ2-1; 8 bases align to TRBD1. V was pared by 4 bases and J by 7 bases, with 3 bases of the junction left unmatched. Germline V lookup: CDR1 MNHNS, CDR2 SASEGT. The CDR3 is 13 residues long. The CDR3 loop is CASSVDRGNEQFF. The CDR3 DNA is TGTGCCAGCAGTGTTGACAGGGGAAATGAGCAGTTCTTC.

This clone has more than one count but fewer than ten. This chain's CDR3 is CASSLDTSWGNTIYF. The CDR3, as DNA: TGTGCCAGCAGCCTCGACACCTCCTGGGGAAACACCATATATTTT. V usage is TRBV2 and J usage is TRBJ1-3; the D is unclear. Trimming removed 6 bases at V and 4 bases at J, with 16 bases between. The CDR3 sequence is 15 residues long. The germline V gene encodes CDR1 SNHLY and CDR2 FYNNEI.

This clone was observed a few times. This chain connects TRBV5-1 to TRBJ2-5; 8 nucleotides line up with TRBD2. After removal of 5 bases from V and 2 bases from J, the junction contained 8 bases not matched to a gene. CDR3 length: 15 amino acids. Germline values: CDR1 SGHRS, CDR2 YFSETQ. Here the CDR3 DNA reads TGCGCCAGCAGTTTTAGCGGGACAACTCAAGAGACCCAGTACTTC. Translated: CASSFSGTTQETQYF.

Only a few counts were recorded for this clone. This chain uses TRBV9 with TRBJ1-2, with D uncertain. V lost 0 bases and J lost 6, with 12 bases in between. CDR3 length: 14 residues. CDR1 SGDLS and CDR2 YYNGEE come from the germline V gene. DNA of the CDR3: TGTGCCAGCAGCGTAGGATCGAGTACCCATGGCTACACCTTC. Translation gives CASSVGSSTHGYTF.

This clone was counted between two and nine times. DNA for the CDR3: TGTGCCAGCAGCTCCTTGGCTGGTGTGGGGGCGGGAGAGACCCAGTACTTC. Translated, it gives CASSSLAGVGAGETQYF. This chain connects TRBV11-2 to TRBJ2-5; D possibly corresponds to TRBD1 (6 bases). Trimming shortened V by 4 bases and J by 4 bases, and 22 bases separated the two germline ends. From germline, CDR1 is SGHAT and CDR2 FQNNGV. The CDR3 runs 17 residues.

The rearrangement joins TRBV5-1 to TRBJ1-2, with 7 bases fitting TRBD1. The CDR3 length is 15 residues. From germline, CDR1 is SGHRS and CDR2 YFSETQ. J lost 0 bases, V lost 0 bases, and 2 bases had no gene match. CDR3 nucleotide sequence: TGCGCCAGCAGCTTGGGGGACAGATCTAACTATGGCTACACCTTC. It yields the protein CASSLGDRSNYGYTF.

The chain combines TRBV18 with TRBJ2-7; D uncertain. Germline lookup yields CDR1 KGHSH and CDR2 LQKENI. The germline V and J ends were trimmed by 2 bases and 0 bases, with 8 bases remaining between them. The CDR3 sequence is 14 residues long. This CDR3 is CASSPAQSSYEQYF. CDR3 nucleotide sequence: TGTGCCAGCTCACCAGCACAGAGCTCCTACGAGCAGTACTTC.

The chain combines TRBV25-1 with TRBJ2-2; D is perhaps TRBD2 (5 bases). This CDR3 spans 14 amino acids. CDR1 is MGHDK and CDR2 is SYGVNS in the germline V gene. V was pared by 3 bases and J by 3 bases, with 8 bases between. As DNA, the CDR3 is TGTGCCAGCAGTGATCCGGGGTACACCGGGGAGCTGTTTTTT. This codes for CASSDPGYTGELFF.